The following is a TCR beta chain sequence with its context. Its target is not known. These data are taken from a study of beta chain features in type 1 diabetes. Study in general: In all, around 100,000,000 sorted cells from all samples were analyzed. General study findings and limits: VDJ junctions from type 1 diabetes patients carried fewer insertions and larger deletions.

One heparinised draw of blood, averaging approximately 110 mL, came from each donor. The germline V and J ends were trimmed by 5 bases and 7 bases, with 9 bases remaining between them. This CDR3 comprises 12 residues. The V gene's germline CDR1 is SGHVS and CDR2 FNYEAQ. Expressed TCRB transcripts were sequenced after all isolated RNA was converted to cDNA. TCRdb's table, derived via immunoSEQ multiplex PCR, lists solely in-frame clones and lacks some. The data show 200,000 to 300,000 clones, 25% to 30% seen once. The chain recombines TRBV7-6 with TRBJ2-1; no clear D gene. The sequence came from a man aged 25 to 40 in good health. The specimen sequenced was central memory CD4+ T cells from blood. Written as DNA, the CDR3 is TGTGCCAGCAGCCTTCGTAAGAATGAGCAGTTCTTC. It yields the protein CASSLRKNEQFF. The whole variable domain, filled in from reference TRBV7-6 and TRBJ2-1, reads GAGVSQSPRYKVTKRGQDVALRCDPISGHVSLYWYRQALGQGPEFLTYFNYEAQQDKSGLPNDRFSAERPEGSISTLTIQRTEQRDSAMYRCASSLRKNEQFFGPGTRLTVL.